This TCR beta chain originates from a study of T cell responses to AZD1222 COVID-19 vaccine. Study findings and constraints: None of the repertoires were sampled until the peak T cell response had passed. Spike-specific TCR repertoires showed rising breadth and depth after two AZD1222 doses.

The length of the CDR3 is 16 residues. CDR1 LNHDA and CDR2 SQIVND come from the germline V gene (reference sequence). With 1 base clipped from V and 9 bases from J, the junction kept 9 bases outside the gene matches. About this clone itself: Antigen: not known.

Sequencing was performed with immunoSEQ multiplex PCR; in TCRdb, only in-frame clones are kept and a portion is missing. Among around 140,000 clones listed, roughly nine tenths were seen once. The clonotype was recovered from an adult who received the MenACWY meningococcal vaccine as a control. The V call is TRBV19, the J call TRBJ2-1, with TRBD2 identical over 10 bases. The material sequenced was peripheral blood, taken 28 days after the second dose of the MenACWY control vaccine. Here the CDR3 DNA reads TGTGCCAGTAGTATAGGAACTAGCGGGATAGCGACTGAGCAGTTCTTC. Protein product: CASSIGTSGIATEQFF.